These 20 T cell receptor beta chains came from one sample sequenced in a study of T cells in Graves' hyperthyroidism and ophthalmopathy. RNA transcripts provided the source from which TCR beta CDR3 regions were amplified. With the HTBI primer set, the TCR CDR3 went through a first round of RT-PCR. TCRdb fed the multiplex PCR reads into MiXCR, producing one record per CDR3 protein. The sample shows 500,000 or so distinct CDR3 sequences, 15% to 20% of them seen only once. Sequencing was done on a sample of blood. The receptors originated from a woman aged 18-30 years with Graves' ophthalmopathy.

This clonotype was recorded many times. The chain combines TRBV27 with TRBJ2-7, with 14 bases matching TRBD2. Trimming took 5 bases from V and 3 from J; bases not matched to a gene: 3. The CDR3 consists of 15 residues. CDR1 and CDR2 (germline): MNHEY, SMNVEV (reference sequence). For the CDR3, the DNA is TGTGCCAGCAGTCGCGGGACTAGCGGGAGCTACGAGCAGTACTTC. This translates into CASSRGTSGSYEQYF.

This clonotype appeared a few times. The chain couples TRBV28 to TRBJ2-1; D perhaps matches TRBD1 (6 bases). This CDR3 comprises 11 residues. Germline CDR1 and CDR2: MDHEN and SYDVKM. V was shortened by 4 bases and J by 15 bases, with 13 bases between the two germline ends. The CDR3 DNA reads TGTGCCAGCAGTTACTCAGGGGCGGCGTTCTTC. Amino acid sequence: CASSYSGAAFF.

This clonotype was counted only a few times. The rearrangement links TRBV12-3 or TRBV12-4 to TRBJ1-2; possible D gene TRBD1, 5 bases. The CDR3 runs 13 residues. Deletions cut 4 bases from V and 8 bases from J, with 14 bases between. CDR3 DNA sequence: TGTGCCAGCAGTTACAATCGCAGGGAAGGCTACACCTTC. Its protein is CASSYNRREGYTF.

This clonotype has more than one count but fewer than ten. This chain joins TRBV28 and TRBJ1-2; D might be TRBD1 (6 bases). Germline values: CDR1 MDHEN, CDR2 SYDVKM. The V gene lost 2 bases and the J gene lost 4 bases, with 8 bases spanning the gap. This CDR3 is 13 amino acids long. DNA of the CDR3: TGTGCCAGCAGTTTAGGGGGCAGCTATGGCTACACCTTC. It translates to CASSLGGSYGYTF.

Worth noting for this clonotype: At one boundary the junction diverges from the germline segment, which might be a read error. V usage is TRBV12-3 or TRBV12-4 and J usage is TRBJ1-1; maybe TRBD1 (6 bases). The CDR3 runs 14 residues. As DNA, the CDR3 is TGCGCCAGCAGCACTGGCACGGGGGCCTCTGAAGCTTCCTTT. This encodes CASSTGTGASEASF.

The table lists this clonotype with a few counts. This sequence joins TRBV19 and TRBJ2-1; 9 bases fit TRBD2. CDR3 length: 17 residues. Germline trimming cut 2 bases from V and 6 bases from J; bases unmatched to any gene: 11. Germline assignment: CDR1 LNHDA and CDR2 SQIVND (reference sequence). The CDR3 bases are TGTGCCAGTAGTATAATTTTTGCGGGAGGGGGGTCCAATGAGCAGTTCTTC. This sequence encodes CASSIIFAGGGSNEQFF.

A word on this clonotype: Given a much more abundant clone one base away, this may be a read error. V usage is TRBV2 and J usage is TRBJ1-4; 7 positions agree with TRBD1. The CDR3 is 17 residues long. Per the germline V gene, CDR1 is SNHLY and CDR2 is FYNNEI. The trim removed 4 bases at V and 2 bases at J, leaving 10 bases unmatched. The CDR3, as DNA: TGTGCCAGCAGTGGTGTCGAGGGGGCGATCACTAATGAAAAACTGTTTTTT. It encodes CASSGVEGAITNEKLFF.

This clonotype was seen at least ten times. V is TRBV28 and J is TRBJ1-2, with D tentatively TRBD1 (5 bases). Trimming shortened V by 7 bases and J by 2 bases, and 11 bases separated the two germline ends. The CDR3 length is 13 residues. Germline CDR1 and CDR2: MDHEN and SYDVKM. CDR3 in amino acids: CASTGQENYGYTF. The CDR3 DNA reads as TGTGCCAGCACGGGGCAGGAAAACTATGGCTACACCTTC.

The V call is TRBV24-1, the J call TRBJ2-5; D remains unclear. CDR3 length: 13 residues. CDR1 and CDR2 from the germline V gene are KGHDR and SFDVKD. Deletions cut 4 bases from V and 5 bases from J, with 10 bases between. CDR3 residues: CATSDLEGETQYF. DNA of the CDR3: TGTGCCACCAGTGACCTCGAAGGGGAGACCCAGTACTTC.

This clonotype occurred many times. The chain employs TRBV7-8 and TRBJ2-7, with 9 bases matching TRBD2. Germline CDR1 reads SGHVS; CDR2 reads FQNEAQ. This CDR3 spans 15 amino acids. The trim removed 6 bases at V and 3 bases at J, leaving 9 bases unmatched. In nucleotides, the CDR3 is TGTGCCAGCAGTTCCCCTAGCGGGATTGGCTACGAGCAGTACTTC. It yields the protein CASSSPSGIGYEQYF.

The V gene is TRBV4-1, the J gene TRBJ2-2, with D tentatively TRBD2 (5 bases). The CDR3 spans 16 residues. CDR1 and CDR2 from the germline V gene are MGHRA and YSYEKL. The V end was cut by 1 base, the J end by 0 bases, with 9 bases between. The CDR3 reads CASSQAGNANTGELFF. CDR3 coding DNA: TGCGCCAGCAGCCAAGCGGGAAACGCGAACACCGGGGAGCTGTTTTTT.

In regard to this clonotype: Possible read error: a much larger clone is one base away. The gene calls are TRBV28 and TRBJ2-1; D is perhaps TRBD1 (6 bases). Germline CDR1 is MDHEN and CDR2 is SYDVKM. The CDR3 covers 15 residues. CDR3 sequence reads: CASSSGGHLYDEQFF. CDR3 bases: TGTGCCAGCAGTTCTGGGGGACACCTCTACGATGAGCAGTTCTTC.

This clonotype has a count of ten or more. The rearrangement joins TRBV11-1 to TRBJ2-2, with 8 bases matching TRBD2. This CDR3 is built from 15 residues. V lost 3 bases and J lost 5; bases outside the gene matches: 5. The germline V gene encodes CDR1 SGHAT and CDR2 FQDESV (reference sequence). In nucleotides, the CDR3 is TGTGCCAGCAGCTTCGACGGGAGGGGGACCGGGGAGCTGTTTTTT. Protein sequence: CASSFDGRGTGELFF.

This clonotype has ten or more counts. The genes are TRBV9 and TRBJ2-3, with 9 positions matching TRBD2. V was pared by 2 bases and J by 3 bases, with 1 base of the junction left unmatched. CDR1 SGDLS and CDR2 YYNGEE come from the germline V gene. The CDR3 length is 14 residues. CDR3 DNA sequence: TGTGCCAGCAGCGTCAGCGGGGGGACAGATACGCAGTATTTT. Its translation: CASSVSGGTDTQYF.

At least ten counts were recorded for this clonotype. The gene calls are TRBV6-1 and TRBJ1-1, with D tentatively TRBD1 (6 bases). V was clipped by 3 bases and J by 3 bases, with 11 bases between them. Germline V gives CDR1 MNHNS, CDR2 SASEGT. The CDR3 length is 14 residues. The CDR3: CASSDDGQHTEAFF. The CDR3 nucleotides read TGTGCCAGCAGTGATGACGGACAGCACACTGAAGCTTTCTTT.

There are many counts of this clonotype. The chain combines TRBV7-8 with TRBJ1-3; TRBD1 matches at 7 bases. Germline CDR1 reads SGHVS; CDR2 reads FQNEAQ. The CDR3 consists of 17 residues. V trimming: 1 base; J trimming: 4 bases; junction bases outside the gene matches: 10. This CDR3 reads CASSLGGSEGAGNTIYF. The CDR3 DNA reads TGTGCCAGCAGCTTAGGTGGGAGTGAGGGGGCCGGAAACACCATATATTTT.

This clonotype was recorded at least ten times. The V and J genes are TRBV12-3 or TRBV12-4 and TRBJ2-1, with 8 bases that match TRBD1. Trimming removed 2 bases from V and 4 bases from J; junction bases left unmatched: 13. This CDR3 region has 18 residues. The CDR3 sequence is CASSLRDRPAEGYNEQFF. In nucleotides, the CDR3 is TGTGCCAGCAGTTTAAGGGACAGGCCCGCCGAAGGGTACAATGAGCAGTTCTTC.

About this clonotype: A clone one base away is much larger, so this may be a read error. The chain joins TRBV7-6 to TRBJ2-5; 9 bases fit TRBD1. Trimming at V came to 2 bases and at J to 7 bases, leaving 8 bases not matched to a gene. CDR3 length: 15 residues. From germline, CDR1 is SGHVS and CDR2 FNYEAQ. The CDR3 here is CASSLSPDRGGTQYF. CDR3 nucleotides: TGTGCCAGCAGCTTAAGTCCGGACAGGGGAGGGACCCAGTACTTC.

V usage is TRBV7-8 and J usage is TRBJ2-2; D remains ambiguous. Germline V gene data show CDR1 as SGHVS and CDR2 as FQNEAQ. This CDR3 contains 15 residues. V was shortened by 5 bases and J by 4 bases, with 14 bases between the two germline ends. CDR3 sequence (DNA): TGTGCCAGCAGCACGTTCTATCTTCCCACCGGGGAGCTGTTTTTT. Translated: CASSTFYLPTGELFF.

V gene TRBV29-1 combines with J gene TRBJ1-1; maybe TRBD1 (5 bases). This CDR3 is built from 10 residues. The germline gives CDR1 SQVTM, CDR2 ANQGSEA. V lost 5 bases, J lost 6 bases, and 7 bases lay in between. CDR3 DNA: TGCAGCGTTCAGGGCTCTGAAGCTTTCTTT. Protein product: CSVQGSEAFF.